These 20 T cell receptor beta chains came from one sample sequenced in a study of cytomegalovirus exposure and HLA in healthy donors. The repertoire was sequenced with immunoSEQ multiplex PCR; TCRdb's copy has only in-frame clones and lacks some. Of about 120,000 clones detected, about 84% appear once; the ten largest clones hold 2% to 2.5%. The sample taken for sequencing was PBMCs. Receptor source: a young woman in good health and CMV-seronegative.

The chain uses TRBV4-1 and TRBJ1-1; tentative D call: TRBD1 (5 bases). The CDR3 totals 17 residues. The germline gives CDR1 MGHRA, CDR2 YSYEKL. Trimming shortened V by 1 base and J by 7 bases, and 22 bases separated the two germline ends. CDR3 nucleotide sequence: TGCGCCAGCAGCCAAGTGGTGGGCAGGGAAATGGGGCGTGAAGCTTTCTTT. It is translated as CASSQVVGREMGREAFF.

This chain uses TRBV9 with TRBJ2-3; TRBD1 agrees at 10 bases. Losses at the gene ends were 3 bases for V and 3 bases for J; bases not matched to a gene: 4. CDR1 is SGDLS, CDR2 YYNGEE, per germline. CDR3 size: 15 residues. The CDR3 region has the DNA TGTGCCAGCAGCGCCTGGGGACAGGGGACAGATACGCAGTATTTT. Residues: CASSAWGQGTDTQYF.

V usage is TRBV4-2 and J usage is TRBJ1-1; TRBD1 might be the D (6 bases). V was shortened by 1 base and J by 11 bases, with 20 bases between the two germline ends. The CDR3 sequence is 15 residues long. CDR1 is LGHNA and CDR2 is YNFKEQ in the germline V gene. The chain's CDR3 is CASSQVAGAGGQAFF. CDR3 sequence (DNA): TGTGCCAGCAGCCAAGTGGCGGGGGCAGGCGGTCAGGCTTTCTTT.

The chain carries TRBV29-1 and TRBJ2-5; 11 bases align to TRBD2. V lost 6 bases, J lost 4 bases, and 10 bases stayed unmatched. The CDR3 totals 15 residues. The V gene's germline CDR1 is SQVTM and CDR2 ANQGSEA. CDR3 sequence: CSVNLAGGSAETQYF. DNA of the CDR3: TGCAGCGTGAATTTAGCGGGGGGGAGTGCAGAGACCCAGTACTTC.

The chain uses TRBV27 and TRBJ2-5; 8 bases align to TRBD2. From germline, CDR1 is MNHEY and CDR2 SMNVEV (reference sequence). Trimming cost V 6 bases and J 2 bases; bases outside gene matches: 5. This CDR3 contains 14 residues. Here the CDR3 reads CASSGLANQETQYF. The CDR3 coding sequence is TGTGCCAGCAGCGGACTAGCCAATCAAGAGACCCAGTACTTC.

The rearrangement uses TRBV7-9 and TRBJ2-7; D may be TRBD2 (6 bases). CDR1 is SEHNR, CDR2 FQNEAQ, per germline (reference sequence). This CDR3 is 14 amino acids long. The V gene lost 4 bases and the J gene lost 4 bases, with 14 bases spanning the gap. The CDR3 spells CASSSQAGLYEQYF. The CDR3 region has the DNA TGTGCCAGCAGCTCCCAAGCCGGACTATACGAGCAGTACTTC.

The chain has TRBV15 and TRBJ2-5, with 7 nucleotides matching TRBD2. The CDR3 consists of 14 residues. Germline V gene sequence: CDR1 LNHNV, CDR2 YYDKDF (reference sequence). V was pared by 4 bases and J by 4 bases, with 6 bases of the junction left unmatched. The CDR3 DNA sequence: TGTGCCACCAGCAAAAGCGGGGATGCAGAGACCCAGTACTTC. Its protein is CATSKSGDAETQYF.

The V call is TRBV15, the J call TRBJ2-2, with D perhaps TRBD1 (6 bases). The CDR3 loop spans 16 amino acids. Germline values: CDR1 LNHNV, CDR2 YYDKDF (reference sequence). V was clipped by 0 bases and J by 0 bases, with 8 bases between them. CDR3 bases: TGTGCCACCAGCAGAGATAAGGGGGCGAACACCGGGGAGCTGTTTTTT. It is translated as CATSRDKGANTGELFF.

J is TRBJ2-7 and V is TRBV6-5; tentatively, D is TRBD1 (6 bases). The CDR3 has 11 residues. With 8 bases removed from V and 7 bases from J, the gap between germline ends came to 12 bases. The V gene's germline CDR1 is MNHEY and CDR2 SVGAGI. The DNA for the CDR3 is TGTGCCAGCTCTACAGGGAAAGAGCAGTACTTC. This translates into CASSTGKEQYF.

The chain couples TRBV6-4 to TRBJ2-6; a weak D match, TRBD1 (7 bases). CDR3 size: 16 residues. Germline loops: CDR1 MRHNA, CDR2 SNTAGT. V was clipped by 5 bases and J by 0 bases, with 11 bases between them. As DNA, the CDR3 is TGTGCCAGCAGTCCAGGGGGGAGCTCTGGGGCCAACGTCCTGACTTTC. It codes for CASSPGGSSGANVLTF.

The chain uses TRBV6-6 and TRBJ2-1; TRBD1 matches at 8 bases. Trimming at V came to 2 bases and at J to 5 bases, leaving 5 bases not matched to a gene. The CDR3 length is 15 residues. In germline, CDR1 is MNHNY, CDR2 SVGAGI (reference sequence). CDR3 residues: CASSYGQGPDNEQFF. CDR3 bases: TGTGCCAGCAGTTACGGACAGGGCCCCGACAATGAGCAGTTCTTC.

The chain joins TRBV27 to TRBJ2-1, with 13 bases that match TRBD2. This CDR3 spans 14 amino acids. CDR1 and CDR2 from the germline V gene are MNHEY and SMNVEV (reference sequence). V lost 4 bases to trimming and J lost 9 bases; unmatched junction nucleotides: 3. CDR3: CASSWTSGGGEQFF. The DNA for the CDR3 is TGTGCCAGCAGTTGGACTAGCGGGGGTGGTGAGCAGTTCTTC.

The V gene is TRBV5-1, the J gene TRBJ1-3; perhaps TRBD1 as D (5 bases). Trimming pared 2 bases from V and 7 bases from J, leaving 10 bases between. Germline V gives CDR1 SGHRS, CDR2 YFSETQ. The CDR3 loop spans 13 amino acids. The CDR3 bases are TGCGCCAGCAGCTTCCGGCAGGGCAACACCATATATTTT. This codes for CASSFRQGNTIYF.

The chain couples TRBV27 to TRBJ2-1; maybe TRBD1 (6 bases). Germline lookup yields CDR1 MNHEY and CDR2 SMNVEV (reference sequence). This CDR3 is built from 14 residues. V lost 5 bases and J lost 2, with 10 bases in between. The CDR3 protein is CASSHRDTYNEQFF. The CDR3 DNA reads TGTGCCAGCAGTCACCGGGACACCTACAATGAGCAGTTCTTC.

The chain couples TRBV10-1 to TRBJ2-6; 7 bases agree with TRBD1. Germline loops: CDR1 WNHNN, CDR2 SYGVQD (reference sequence). Trimming removed 8 bases from V and 2 bases from J; junction bases left unmatched: 9. The CDR3 spans 16 residues. The chain's CDR3 is CASPDRALAGANVLTF. CDR3 sequence (DNA): TGCGCCAGCCCTGACAGGGCCCTCGCTGGGGCCAACGTCCTGACTTTC.

This clone was counted only a few times. The chain couples TRBV7-2 to TRBJ1-1; D gene uncertain. V gave up 3 bases and J gave up 1 base, with 6 bases separating them. This CDR3 contains 13 residues. From germline, CDR1 is SGHTA and CDR2 FQGNSA. The CDR3 here is CASSFQRNTEAFF. In DNA, the CDR3 is TGTGCCAGCAGCTTTCAGCGGAACACTGAAGCTTTCTTT.

On this clone itself: Distinct nucleotide sequences in the sample also encode this CDR3. V and J are TRBV6-4 and TRBJ2-3; 10 nucleotides agree with TRBD1. In germline, CDR1 is MRHNA, CDR2 SNTAGT. The trim removed 3 bases at V and 4 bases at J, leaving 1 base unmatched. The CDR3 has 14 residues. The DNA of the CDR3 is TGTGCCAGCAGTGAAGGACAGGGGGCAGATACGCAGTATTTT. It specifies CASSEGQGADTQYF.

This chain connects TRBV14 to TRBJ2-4, with D unresolved. The CDR3 extends over 12 amino acids. Germline V lookup: CDR1 SGHDN, CDR2 FVKESK. Trimming pared 1 base from V and 5 bases from J, leaving 3 bases between. The CDR3 is CASSQAQNIQYF. The DNA for the CDR3 is TGTGCCAGCAGCCAAGCTCAAAACATTCAGTACTTC. The full variable domain, its missing parts supplied by reference TRBV14 and TRBJ2-4, is EAGVTQFPSHSVIEKGQTVTLRCDPISGHDNLYWYRRVMGKEIKFLLHFVKESKQDESGMPNNRFLAERTGGTYSTLKVQPAELEDSGVYFCASSQAQNIQYFGAGTRLSVL.

V and J are TRBV5-6 and TRBJ1-1; D is unclear. V dropped 3 bases and J dropped 0 bases, with 12 bases sitting between them. CDR3 length: 15 residues. The germline gives CDR1 SGHDT, CDR2 YYEEEE. CDR3 loop: CASSSPRAMNTEAFF. The CDR3 DNA sequence: TGTGCCAGCAGCTCCCCGAGGGCGATGAACACTGAAGCTTTCTTT.

The chain uses TRBV5-4 and TRBJ2-7; D is unresolved. The length of the CDR3 is 12 residues. The V gene's germline CDR1 is SGHNT and CDR2 YYREEE (reference sequence). Trimming took 5 bases from V and 0 from J, leaving 6 bases between them. CDR3 in amino acids: CASSPDSYEQYF. The CDR3 DNA reads as TGTGCCAGCAGTCCAGACTCCTACGAGCAGTACTTC.